This T cell receptor beta chain comes out of a study of cytomegalovirus exposure and HLA in healthy donors. Study outcomes and limitations: The classifier reportedly diagnosed cytomegalovirus status with high sensitivity and specificity. Later analysis showed TCR association rates varying by HLA locus, highest for DRB1 and lowest for HLA-C.

PCR employed 60 Vbeta and 13 Jbeta primers. Clones were sequenced by immunoSEQ multiplex PCR, and TCRdb holds only the in-frame ones, with some missing. The sample yields over 80,000 clones, approximately 80% seen once. Concerning this clone: Antigen unknown.

This receptor was taken from a man between 45 and 60 years old in good health and CMV-seronegative. Sequenced sample: PBMCs.

CDR3 bases: TGTGCCAGTAGTAAGGTCCCGACTACCAATCAGCCCCAGCATTTT. As protein: CASSKVPTTNQPQHF. The chain combines TRBV19 with TRBJ1-5; no reliable D call. The ends were cut back, 4 bases at V and 3 bases at J, with 13 bases in the middle. From germline, CDR1 is LNHDA and CDR2 SQIVND (reference sequence). The CDR3 spans 15 residues.